This T cell receptor beta chain was recovered during a study of T-cell reconstitution after alpha-beta-depleted transplantation in children. CDR1 and CDR2 from the germline V gene are DFQATT and SNEGSKA (reference sequence). Trimming at V came to 5 bases and at J to 2 bases, leaving 9 bases not matched to a gene. The CDR3 runs 15 residues. This clonotype has more than one count but fewer than ten. Unique molecular identifiers were used to barcode this TCRbeta library. TCRdb ran MiXCR on the PCR reads and lists one entry per CDR3 protein. The repertoire holds around 360,000 distinct CDR3 sequences, with about 9.3% as singletons.

The origin of this receptor is a human donor who donated a stem cell graft to a child with acute lymphoblastic leukemia. The chain couples TRBV20-1 to TRBJ2-1; 7 positions match TRBD2. The material sequenced was PBMCs from the stem cell graft donor, taken from the stem cell graft. The DNA for the CDR3 is TGCAGTGCTCGCTTAAGTGGGAGGGCCTACAATGAGCAGTTCTTC. Protein product: CSARLSGRAYNEQFF.